Below, 12 T cell receptor beta chains from the same sample are listed, as sequenced in a study of tumor and adjacent non-tumor tissue in lung cancer. The library came from three nested PCR rounds adapted from ARM-PCR protocols. TCRdb re-analysed the multiplex PCR reads in MiXCR, keeping a single row per CDR3 protein. The top ten clones hold 25% of a sample with 200,000 to 250,000 distinct CDR3 sequences, less than 80% of them seen once. No cell sorting was done before RNA was extracted from the tissue. The sequenced material came from lung tumor tissue. Every receptor here comes from a man in his sixties with non-small cell lung cancer.

The genes are TRBV11-3 and TRBJ2-3; D could derive from TRBD1 or TRBD2 (6 bases each). The length of the CDR3 is 19 residues. CDR1 is SGHNT and CDR2 is YENEEA in the germline V gene. The CDR3 nucleotides read TGTCCCAACAGCTTAGATCCCCTAGAAGCCGGGGGCCGCACAGATACGCAGTATTTT. Encoded protein: CPNSLDPLEAGGRTDTQYF.

Notes on this clonotype: One end of the junction fails to match germline, which may point to a read error. V gene TRBV6-5 combines with J gene TRBJ1-2; TRBD1 matches at 7 bases. Germline CDR1 reads MNHEY; CDR2 reads SVGAGI. This CDR3 is built from 14 residues. CDR3 loop: CASSPRDSTYGYTF. The CDR3, as DNA: TGTGCCAGCAGTCCCCGGGACAGCACGTATGGTTACACCTTC.

As regards this clonotype: A much larger clone lies one base from this, so it may be a read error. This rearrangement joins TRBV12-3 or TRBV12-4 to TRBJ2-3; D not certain. The CDR3 runs 12 residues. The V gene lost 10 bases and the J gene lost 15 bases, with 23 bases spanning the gap. The CDR3 sequence is CANSRGWARSYF. The CDR3 DNA sequence: TGTGCCAACAGCCGCGGTTGGGCTAGGTCCTATTTT.

This chain joins TRBV20-1 and TRBJ2-1, with 8 bases aligning to TRBD2. The length of the CDR3 is 14 residues. Germline assignment: CDR1 DFQATT and CDR2 SNEGSKA (reference sequence). The V and J ends lost 1 base and 7 bases, in that order; junction bases with no gene match: 6. The CDR3 loop is CSARGGLVTNEQFF. For the CDR3, the DNA is TGCAGTGCTAGAGGGGGACTAGTGACAAATGAGCAGTTCTTC.

Note on this clonotype: One junction end does not reproduce the germline sequence, and a read error may be involved. The CDR3 DNA sequence: TGCAGTGCCCCCCGGGCAGGGAAGGAGAGCCAGTACTTC. This encodes CSAPRAGKESQYF. The V gene is TRBV20-1, the J gene TRBJ2-5, with a possible D match to TRBD1 (5 bases). Germline V CDR1 and CDR2: DFQATT, SNEGSKA (reference sequence). The CDR3 extends over 13 amino acids.

The gene calls are TRBV5-1 and TRBJ1-4; perhaps TRBD1 as D (6 bases). Germline V gene sequence: CDR1 SGHRS, CDR2 YFSETQ. This CDR3 contains 14 residues. Trimming stripped 4 bases from V and 6 bases from J, with 13 bases between. CDR3 sequence: CASSLQGPDEKLFF. DNA of the CDR3: TGCGCCAGCAGCCTACAGGGTCCAGATGAAAAACTGTTTTTT.

This chain uses TRBV30 with TRBJ2-1, with a possible D match to TRBD2 (6 bases). CDR3 length equals 13 residues. The V gene lost 0 bases and the J gene lost 15 bases, with 18 bases spanning the gap. Germline CDR1 GTSNPN, CDR2 SVGIG (reference sequence). The CDR3: CAWSVQPSVGRFF. The CDR3 nucleotides are TGTGCCTGGAGTGTACAGCCTAGCGTCGGGCGGTTCTTC.

To note about this clonotype: At one boundary the junction diverges from the germline segment, which might be a read error. The rearrangement joins TRBV4-1 to TRBJ1-1, with D unresolved. The CDR3 consists of 16 residues. The germline V gene has CDR1 MGHRA and CDR2 YSYEKL. The CDR3 region is CASTQVRGNMNTEAFF. The DNA for the CDR3 is TGCGCCAGCACCCAAGTACGGGGAAACATGAACACCGAAGCTTTCTTT.

Of note for this clonotype: The CDR3 carries no conserved terminal phenylalanine or tryptophan, so it likely arises from a read error. DNA of the CDR3: TGCAGTGCTAGCCGAGGAAACACCGGGGAGCTGTTTTCT. It is translated as CSASRGNTGELFS. This sequence joins TRBV20-1 and TRBJ2-2; D gene ambiguous. Between the trimmed V and J ends, which lost 3 bases and 2 bases, there was a span of 7 bases. This CDR3 has 13 amino acids. Per the germline V gene, CDR1 is DFQATT and CDR2 is SNEGSKA (reference sequence).

With respect to this clonotype: It is likely a read error, because the conserved phenylalanine at the end of the CDR3 is missing. The genes are TRBV20-1 and TRBJ2-2; perhaps TRBD2 as D (5 bases). This CDR3 contains 14 residues. CDR1 DFQATT and CDR2 SNEGSKA come from the germline V gene (reference sequence). Trimming pared 5 bases from V and 4 bases from J, leaving 14 bases between. For the CDR3, the DNA is TGCAGTGCTTCCCGGGATCCGGGCACCGGGGAGCTGTTTTCT. It translates to CSASRDPGTGELFS.

This clonotype occurred a few times. A junction end diverges from the germline sequence, so it may reflect a read error. The CDR3 here is CARSQITSRSYQETQCF. The DNA for the CDR3 is TGCGCCAGAAGCCAAATAACTAGCAGGAGCTATCAAGAGACCCAGTGCTTC. The J gene is TRBJ2-5, the V gene TRBV4-1, with D maybe TRBD2 (6 bases). Per germline, CDR1 MGHRA and CDR2 YSYEKL. The CDR3 has 17 residues.

The CDR3 loop reads CASDPGINGQPQHF. The CDR3 nucleotides are TGTGCCAGCGACCCCGGGATAAATGGGCAGCCCCAGCATTTT. This chain uses TRBV6-2 or TRBV6-3 with TRBJ1-5; D not certain. Looked up from germline, CDR1 is MNHEY and CDR2 is SVGEGT. The length of the CDR3 is 14 residues. V was trimmed by 8 bases and J by 7 bases, leaving 18 bases between them.